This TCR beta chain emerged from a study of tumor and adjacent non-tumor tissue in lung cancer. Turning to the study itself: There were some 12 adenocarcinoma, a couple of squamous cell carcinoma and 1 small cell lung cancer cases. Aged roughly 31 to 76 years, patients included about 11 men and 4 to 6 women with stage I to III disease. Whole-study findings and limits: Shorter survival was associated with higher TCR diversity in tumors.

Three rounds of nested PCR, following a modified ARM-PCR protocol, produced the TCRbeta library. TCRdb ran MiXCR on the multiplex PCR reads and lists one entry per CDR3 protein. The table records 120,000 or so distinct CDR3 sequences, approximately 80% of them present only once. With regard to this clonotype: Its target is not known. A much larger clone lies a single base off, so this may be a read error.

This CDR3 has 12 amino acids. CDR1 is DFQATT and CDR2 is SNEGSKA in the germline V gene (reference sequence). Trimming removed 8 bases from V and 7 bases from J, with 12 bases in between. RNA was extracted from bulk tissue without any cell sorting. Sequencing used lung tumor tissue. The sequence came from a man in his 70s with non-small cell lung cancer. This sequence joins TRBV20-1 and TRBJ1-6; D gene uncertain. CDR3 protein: CSSLRGNSPLHF. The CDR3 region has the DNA TGCAGTAGCCTACGGGGAAATTCACCCCTCCACTTT.